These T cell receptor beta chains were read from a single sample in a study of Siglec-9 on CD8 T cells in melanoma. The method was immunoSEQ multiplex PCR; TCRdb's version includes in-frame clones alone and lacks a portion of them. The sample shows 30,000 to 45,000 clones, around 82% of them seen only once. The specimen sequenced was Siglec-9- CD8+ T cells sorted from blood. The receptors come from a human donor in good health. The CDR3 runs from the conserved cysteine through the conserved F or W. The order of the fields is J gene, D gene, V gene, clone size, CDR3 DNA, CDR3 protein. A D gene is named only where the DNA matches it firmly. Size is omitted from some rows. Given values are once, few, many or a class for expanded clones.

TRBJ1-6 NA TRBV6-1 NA TGTGCCAGCAGTGAAGAGGTGGTCTATAATTCACCCCTCCACTTT CASSEEVVYNSPLHF
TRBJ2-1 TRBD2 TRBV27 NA TGTGCCAGCAGTTTTCTAGCGGGAGGCCCCTACAATGAGCAGTTCTTC CASSFLAGGPYNEQFF
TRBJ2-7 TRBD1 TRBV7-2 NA TGTGCCAGCAGCCTGCAGGGACAGGGAGGATCCTACGAGCAGTACTTC CASSLQGQGGSYEQYF
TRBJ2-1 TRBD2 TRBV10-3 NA TGTGCCATCAGTGTCCGGGAGGGAAATGAGCAGTTCTTC CAISVREGNEQFF
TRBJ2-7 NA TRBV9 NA TGTGCCAGCAGCGTAGTAGGTAGCGGATCCCCCGAGGAGCAGTACTTC CASSVVGSGSPEEQYF
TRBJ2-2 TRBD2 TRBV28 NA TGTGCCAGCAACAAAATCAGCGGGGAGAGTTGGGGGACCGGGGAGCTGTTTTTT CASNKISGESWGTGELFF
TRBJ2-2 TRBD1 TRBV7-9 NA TGTGCCAGCAGCCGAGGGACAGGGGACCCGAACACCGGGGAGCTGTTTTTT CASSRGTGDPNTGELFF
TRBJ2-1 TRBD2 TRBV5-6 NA TGTGCCAGCAGCGGCGGGGGAGAAACCTACAATGAGCAGTTCTTC CASSGGGETYNEQFF
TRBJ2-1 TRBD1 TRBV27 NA TGTGCCAGCAGCTGGTCCGGGACAGGGGGCCTGGAGCAGTTCTTC CASSWSGTGGLEQFF
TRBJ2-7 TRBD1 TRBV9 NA TGTGCCAGCAGCGTAGGGGACAGGGGATACGAGCAGTACTTC CASSVGDRGYEQYF
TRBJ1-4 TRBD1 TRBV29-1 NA TGCAGCGTGGCGGACAGGGGCAGCGAAAAACTGTTTTTT CSVADRGSEKLFF
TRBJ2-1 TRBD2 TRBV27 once TGTGCCAGCAGTTTAATCTCGGGAGGGTTGTATGAGCAGTTCTTC CASSLISGGLYEQFF
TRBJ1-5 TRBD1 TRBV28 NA TGTGCCAGCAGTTGGGACAGGGATGATCAGCCCCAGCATTTT CASSWDRDDQPQHF
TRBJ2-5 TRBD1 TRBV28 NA TGTGCCAGCAGTTCATGGACAGGGGATCAAGAGACCCAGTACTTC CASSSWTGDQETQYF
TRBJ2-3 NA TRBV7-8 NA TGTGCCAGCAGCGCCGGACTAGGGGGGATCGCAGATACGCAGTATTTT CASSAGLGGIADTQYF
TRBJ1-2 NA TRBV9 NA TGTGCCAGCAGTGAAGGGGGGAACTATGGCTACACCTTC CASSEGGNYGYTF
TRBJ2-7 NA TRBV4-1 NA TGCGCCAGCAGCCAAGAAAACAGAAACTCCTACGAGCAGTACTTC CASSQENRNSYEQYF
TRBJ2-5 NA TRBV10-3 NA TGTGCCATCAGCTGGGGACTGGGAGAGACCCAGTACTTC CAISWGLGETQYF
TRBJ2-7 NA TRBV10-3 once TGTGCCATCACGTCGGGGGTGGGCTTCAGCGCCTACGAGCAGTACTTC CAITSGVGFSAYEQYF
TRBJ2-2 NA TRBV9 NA TGTGCCAGCAGCGGTTACACCGGGGAGCTGTTTTTT CASSGYTGELFF
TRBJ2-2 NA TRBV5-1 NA TGCGCCAGCTCCCCGGGCCTGAACACCGGGGAGCTGTTTTTT CASSPGLNTGELFF
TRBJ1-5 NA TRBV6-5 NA TGTGCCAGCAGTTCCACAGGGAATAGCAATCAGCCCCAGCATTTT CASSSTGNSNQPQHF
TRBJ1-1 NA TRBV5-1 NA TGCGCCAGCAGCTTGATGGGGGGCATACCTCGAGACACTGAAGCTTTCTTT CASSLMGGIPRDTEAFF
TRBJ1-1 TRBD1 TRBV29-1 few TGCAGCGTTGAAGACTGGACAGGGGAGCCTGAAGCTTTCTTT CSVEDWTGEPEAFF
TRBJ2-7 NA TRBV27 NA TGTGCCAGCAGTTCTACCCTGACCCGAGCGCGCGACGAGCAGTACTTC CASSSTLTRARDEQYF
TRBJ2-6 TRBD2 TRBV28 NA TGTGCCAGCAGTTTACCCCCGGATAGCGGGAGGGCCAACGTCCTGACTTTC CASSLPPDSGRANVLTF
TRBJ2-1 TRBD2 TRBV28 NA TGTGCCAGCAGTGGAGTTCTAGCGGTTATATCGTCCTACAATGAGCAGTTCTTC CASSGVLAVISSYNEQFF
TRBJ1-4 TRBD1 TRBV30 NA TGTGCCAGACAGGGCGCTGACGAAAAACTGTTTTTT CARQGADEKLFF
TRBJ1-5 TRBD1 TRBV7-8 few TGTGCCAGCAGCCAGCCGGGACAGAGTAATCAGCCCCAGCATTTT CASSQPGQSNQPQHF
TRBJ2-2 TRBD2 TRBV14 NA TGTGCCAGCAGACAGAGCGGGAGGGCCCTCGGGGAGCTGTTTTTT CASRQSGRALGELFF
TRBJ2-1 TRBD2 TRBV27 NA TGTGCCAGCATGGCTTCTCGGGGCGGGGGGTACAATGAGCAGTTCTTC CASMASRGGGYNEQFF
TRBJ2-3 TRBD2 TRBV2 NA TGTGCCAGCAGTTCAGCGGGAGAGATTCCAGATACGCAGTATTTT CASSSAGEIPDTQYF
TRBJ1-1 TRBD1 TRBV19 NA TGTGCCAGTAGTCCGGGACAGGGAAAGGTCGGGAACACTGAAGCTTTCTTT CASSPGQGKVGNTEAFF
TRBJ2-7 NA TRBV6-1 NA TGTGCCAGCAGTGAATGGGGTTCCTACGAGCAGTACTTC CASSEWGSYEQYF
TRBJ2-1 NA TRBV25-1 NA TGTGCCAGCAGTGAATTAAGACGATACAATGAGCAGTTCTTC CASSELRRYNEQFF
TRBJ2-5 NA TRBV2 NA TGTGCCAGCAGTGAAGACAGCCAAGAGACCCAGTACTTC CASSEDSQETQYF
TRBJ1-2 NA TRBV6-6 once TGTGCCAGCGGAGAAAAAGGCTACACCTTC CASGEKGYTF
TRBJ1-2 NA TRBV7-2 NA TGTGCCAGCAGCTTAGGGGCAGGGGAAAACTATGGCTACACCTTC CASSLGAGENYGYTF
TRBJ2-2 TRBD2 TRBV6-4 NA TGTGCCAGCAGTGATCGAGCGGGAGATACCGGGGAGCTGTTTTTT CASSDRAGDTGELFF
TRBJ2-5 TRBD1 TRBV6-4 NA TGTGCCAGCAGACTCTACGAGACAGGGCGCCCAGTGACCCAGTACTTC CASRLYETGRPVTQYF
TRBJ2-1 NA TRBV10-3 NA TGTGCCATCAGTGAAGGTACGGCCGCCTGGAATGAGCAGTTCTTC CAISEGTAAWNEQFF
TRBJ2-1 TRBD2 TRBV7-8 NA TGTGCCAGCAGCTTGCGACTAGCGGGGGTCTACAATGAGCAGTTCTTC CASSLRLAGVYNEQFF
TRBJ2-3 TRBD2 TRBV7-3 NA TGTGCCAGCAGCTTAAGCGGGGGGGCGAGAGATACGCAGTATTTT CASSLSGGARDTQYF
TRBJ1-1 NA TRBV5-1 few TGCGCCAGCAGCTCCTTGGGGAACACTGAAGCTTTCTTT CASSSLGNTEAFF
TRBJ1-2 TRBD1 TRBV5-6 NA TGTGCCAGCAGCTTCGGGACAGGGACGGGCTATGGCTACACCTTC CASSFGTGTGYGYTF
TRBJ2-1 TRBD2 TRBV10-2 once TGCGCCAGCAGTGCTGAACTAGCGGGAGTCCGGCACTACAATGAGCAGTTCTTC CASSAELAGVRHYNEQFF
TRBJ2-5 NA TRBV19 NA TGTGCCAGTAGTATACAAGCACAAGAGACCCAGTACTTC CASSIQAQETQYF
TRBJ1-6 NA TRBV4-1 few TGCGCCAGCAGCCACGGCGATCTAAGACCCCCGGGCCCTCTCCTCCACTTT CASSHGDLRPPGPLLHF
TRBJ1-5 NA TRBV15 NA TGTGCCACCAGCAGTGAAGGGAATAGCAATCAGCCCCAGCATTTT CATSSEGNSNQPQHF
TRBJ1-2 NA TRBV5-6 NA TGTGCCAGCAGCTTGGCTGGCGAGTCCTATGGCTACACCTTC CASSLAGESYGYTF
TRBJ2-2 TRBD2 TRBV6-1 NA TGTGCCAGCACTAGCGGGCTTAACACCGGGGAGCTGTTTTTT CASTSGLNTGELFF
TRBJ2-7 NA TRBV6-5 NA TGTGCCAGCAGTTACAGGGGACTGGGTGAGCAGTACTTC CASSYRGLGEQYF
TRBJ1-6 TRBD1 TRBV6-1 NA TGTGCCAGCAGAGGCGGGACAGGGGGTTATTCACCCCTCCACTTT CASRGGTGGYSPLHF